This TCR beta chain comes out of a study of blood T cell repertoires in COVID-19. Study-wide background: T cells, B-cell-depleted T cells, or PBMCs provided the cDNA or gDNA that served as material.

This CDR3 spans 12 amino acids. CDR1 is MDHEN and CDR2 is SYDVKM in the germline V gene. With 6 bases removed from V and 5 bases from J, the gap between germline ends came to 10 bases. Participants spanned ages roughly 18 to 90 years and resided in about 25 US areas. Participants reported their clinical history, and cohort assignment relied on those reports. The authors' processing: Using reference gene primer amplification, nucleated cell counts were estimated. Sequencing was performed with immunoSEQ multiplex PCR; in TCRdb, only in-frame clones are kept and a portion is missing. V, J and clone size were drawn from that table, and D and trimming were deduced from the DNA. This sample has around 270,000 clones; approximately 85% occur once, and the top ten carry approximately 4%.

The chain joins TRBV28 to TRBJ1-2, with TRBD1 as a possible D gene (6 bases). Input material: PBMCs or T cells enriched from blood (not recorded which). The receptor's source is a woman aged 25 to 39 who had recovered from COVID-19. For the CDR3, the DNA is TGTGCCAGCAGCTTTACAGGGTATGGCTACACCTTC. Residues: CASSFTGYGYTF.